A single sample gave rise to the 11 T cell receptor beta chains below, sequenced in a study of identical twins. TCRdb redid the calling of the 5' RACE reads with MiXCR, one entry per CDR3 protein. The sample lists under 800,000 distinct CDR3 sequences; about 20% were seen once. These sequences were also reported in another study, on T cells expressing NK-cell markers.

Sequencing was performed on PBMCs. Receptors were obtained from a woman younger than 30 in good health.

The gene calls are TRBV7-9 and TRBJ2-5; D ambiguous. Germline CDR1 is SEHNR and CDR2 is FQNEAQ (reference sequence). The CDR3 has 14 residues. V was clipped by 8 bases and J by 2 bases, with 15 bases between them. In nucleotides, the CDR3 is TGTGCCAGCTCCCCATTAGGGCAGCAAGAGACCCAGTACTTC. Its protein is CASSPLGQQETQYF.

This clonotype appeared many times. The chain uses TRBV20-1 and TRBJ2-1; 12 positions agree with TRBD1. With V trimmed by 2 bases and J by 10 bases, 12 bases remained unmatched. The germline CDR1 and CDR2 sequences are DFQATT and SNEGSKA (reference sequence). This CDR3 has 16 residues. The CDR3 protein is CSARPVGTGGGGEQFF. DNA of the CDR3: TGCAGTGCTAGACCTGTAGGGACAGGGGGCGGAGGGGAGCAGTTCTTC.

The J gene is TRBJ2-7, the V gene TRBV6-1, with 8 bases fitting TRBD1. V shed 6 bases and J 2 bases; nucleotides not matched to a gene: 12. Germline assignment: CDR1 MNHNS and CDR2 SASEGT. This CDR3 has 16 residues. The CDR3 DNA is TGTGCCAGCAGAACTACCGACAGGGGTAGCCCCTACGAGCAGTACTTC. Encoded protein: CASRTTDRGSPYEQYF.

This clonotype appeared a few times. V is TRBV12-3 or TRBV12-4 and J is TRBJ2-7; no clear D. Trimming shortened V by 4 bases and J by 6 bases, and 7 bases separated the two germline ends. The CDR3 is 11 residues long. This chain's CDR3 is CASSSAIEQYF. The CDR3 coding sequence is TGTGCCAGCAGTTCGGCTATCGAGCAGTACTTC.

This clonotype was seen more than once but under ten times. The J gene is TRBJ2-7, the V gene TRBV12-3 or TRBV12-4, with D unclear. V was trimmed by 2 bases and J by 3 bases, leaving 14 bases between them. The CDR3 runs to 15 residues. This CDR3 reads CASSLTRGRIYEQYF. Written as DNA, the CDR3 is TGTGCCAGCAGTTTAACCCGAGGACGGATCTACGAGCAGTACTTC.

V and J are TRBV12-3 or TRBV12-4 and TRBJ2-3; 7 nucleotides match TRBD1. This CDR3 comprises 13 residues. Unmatched junction bases numbered 6, after V lost 5 bases and J lost 7 bases. CDR3 sequence reads: CASSPMTGNTQYF. The CDR3 DNA follows: TGTGCCAGCAGTCCAATGACAGGGAATACGCAGTATTTT.

This clonotype was seen only a few times. V is TRBV15 and J is TRBJ2-7, with TRBD2 as a possible D gene (5 bases). V was clipped by 8 bases and J by 1 base, with 9 bases between them. CDR3 length: 12 amino acids. Germline V gives CDR1 LNHNV, CDR2 YYDKDF (reference sequence). The CDR3 here is CATSGGSYEQYF. The CDR3 nucleotides read TGTGCCACCTCGGGCGGGTCCTACGAGCAGTACTTC. Full variable domain (remainder filled in from reference TRBV15 and TRBJ2-7): DAMVIQNPRYQVTQFGKPVTLSCSQTLNHNVMYWYQQKSSQAPKLLFHYYDKDFNNEADTPDNFQSRRPNTSFCFLDIRSPGLGDTAMYLCATSGGSYEQYFGPGTRLTVT.

This clonotype has at least ten counts. This sequence joins TRBV20-1 and TRBJ2-5; 7 bases align to TRBD2. The CDR3 contains 12 residues. Per the germline V gene, CDR1 is DFQATT and CDR2 is SNEGSKA (reference sequence). The CDR3 DNA follows: TGCAGCCCTCAGGGAGGGACGGAGACCCAGTACTTC. This translates into CSPQGGTETQYF.

The V and J genes are TRBV6-5 and TRBJ2-5, with TRBD2 identical over 8 bases. CDR1 MNHEY and CDR2 SVGAGI come from the germline V gene. V was clipped by 4 bases and J by 5 bases; unmatched bases: 9. CDR3 length: 15 residues. The CDR3, as DNA: TGTGCCAGCAGTTCGTTGGGAGCGGGGGAGGAGACCCAGTACTTC. Its protein is CASSSLGAGEETQYF.

The V and J genes are TRBV10-3 and TRBJ2-3; D unclear. Germline lookup yields CDR1 ENHRY and CDR2 SYGVKD. The V gene lost 0 bases and the J gene lost 2 bases, with 6 bases spanning the gap. CDR3 length: 14 residues. CDR3 loop: CAISESSNTDTQYF. The CDR3 DNA is TGTGCCATCAGTGAGTCGAGTAACACAGATACGCAGTATTTT.

The table lists this clonotype with many counts. This chain connects TRBV20-1 to TRBJ2-3; TRBD2 matches 7 bases. This CDR3 has 13 amino acids. Germline V CDR1 and CDR2: DFQATT, SNEGSKA (reference sequence). Losses at the gene ends were 2 bases for V and 5 bases for J; bases not matched to a gene: 4. CDR3 DNA sequence: TGCAGTGCTAGACGCGGGAGTAAAGATACGCAGTATTTT. Translating gives CSARRGSKDTQYF.